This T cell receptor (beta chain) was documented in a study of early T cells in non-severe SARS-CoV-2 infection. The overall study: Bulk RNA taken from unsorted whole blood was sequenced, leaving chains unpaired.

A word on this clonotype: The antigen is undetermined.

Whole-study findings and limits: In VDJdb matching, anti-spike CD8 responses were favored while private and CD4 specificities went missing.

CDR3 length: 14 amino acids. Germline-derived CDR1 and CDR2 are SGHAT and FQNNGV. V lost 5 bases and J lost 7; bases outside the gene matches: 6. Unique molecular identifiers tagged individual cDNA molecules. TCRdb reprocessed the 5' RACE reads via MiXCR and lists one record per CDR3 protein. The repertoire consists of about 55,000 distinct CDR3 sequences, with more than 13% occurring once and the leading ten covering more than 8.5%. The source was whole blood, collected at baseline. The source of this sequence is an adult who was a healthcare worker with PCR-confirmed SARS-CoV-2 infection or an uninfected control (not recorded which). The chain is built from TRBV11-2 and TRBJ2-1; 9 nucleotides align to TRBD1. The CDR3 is CASSPGQGRNEQFF. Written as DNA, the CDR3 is TGTGCCAGCAGCCCCGGACAGGGGAGGAATGAGCAGTTCTTC.